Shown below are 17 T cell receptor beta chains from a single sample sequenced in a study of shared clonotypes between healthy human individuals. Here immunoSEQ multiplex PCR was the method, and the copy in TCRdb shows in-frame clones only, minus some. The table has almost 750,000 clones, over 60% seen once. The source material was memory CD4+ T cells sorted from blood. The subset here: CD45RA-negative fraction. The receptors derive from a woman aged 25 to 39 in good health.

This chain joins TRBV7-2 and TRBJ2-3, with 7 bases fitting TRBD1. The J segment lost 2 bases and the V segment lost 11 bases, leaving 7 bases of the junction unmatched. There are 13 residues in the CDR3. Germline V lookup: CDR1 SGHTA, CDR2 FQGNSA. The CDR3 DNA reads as TGTGCCGCCAGGGGGACAGACACAGATACGCAGTATTTT. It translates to CAARGTDTDTQYF.

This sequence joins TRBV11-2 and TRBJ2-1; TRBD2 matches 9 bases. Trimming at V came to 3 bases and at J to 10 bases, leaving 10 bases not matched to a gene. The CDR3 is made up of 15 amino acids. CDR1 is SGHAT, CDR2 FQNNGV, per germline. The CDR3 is CASSFWAGGGQEQFF. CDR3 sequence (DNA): TGTGCCAGCAGCTTTTGGGCGGGAGGGGGCCAAGAGCAGTTCTTC.

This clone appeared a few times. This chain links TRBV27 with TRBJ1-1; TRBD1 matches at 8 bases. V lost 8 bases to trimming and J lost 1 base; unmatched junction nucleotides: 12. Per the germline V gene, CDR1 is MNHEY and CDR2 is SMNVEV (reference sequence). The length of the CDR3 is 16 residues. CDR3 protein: CASWEYTGTGNTEAFF. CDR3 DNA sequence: TGTGCCAGCTGGGAATACACCGGGACAGGGAACACTGAAGCTTTCTTT.

The CDR3: CASSSNGLAGVQETQYF. In DNA, the CDR3 is TGCGCCAGCAGCTCGAATGGACTAGCGGGAGTCCAAGAGACCCAGTACTTC. This chain uses TRBV5-1 with TRBJ2-5; 13 bases match TRBD2. The CDR3 length is 17 residues. The junction had 6 bases not matched to a gene; V was cut back by 3 bases and J by 1 base. Germline CDR1 is SGHRS and CDR2 is YFSETQ.

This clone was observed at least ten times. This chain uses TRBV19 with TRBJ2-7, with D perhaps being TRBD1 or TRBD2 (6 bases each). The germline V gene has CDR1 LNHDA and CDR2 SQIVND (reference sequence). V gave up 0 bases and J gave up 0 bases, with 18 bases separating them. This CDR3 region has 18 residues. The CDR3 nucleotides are TGTGCCAGTAGTATAGAGCCGTGGGGGGCCCCCAACTCCTACGAGCAGTACTTC. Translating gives CASSIEPWGAPNSYEQYF.

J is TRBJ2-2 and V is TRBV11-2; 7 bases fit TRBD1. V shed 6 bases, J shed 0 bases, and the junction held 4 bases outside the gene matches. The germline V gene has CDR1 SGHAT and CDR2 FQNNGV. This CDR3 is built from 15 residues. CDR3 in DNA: TGTGCCAGCAGACGTACAGGGGCGAACACCGGGGAGCTGTTTTTT. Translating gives CASRRTGANTGELFF.

The CDR3 loop is CASSLEAGTAIEQYF. CDR3 in DNA: TGCGCCAGCAGCTTGGAGGCCGGGACGGCGATTGAGCAGTACTTC. The chain employs TRBV5-1 and TRBJ2-7; D could derive from TRBD1 or TRBD2 (5 bases each). Germline values: CDR1 SGHRS, CDR2 YFSETQ. Trimming removed 0 bases at V and 7 bases at J, with 17 bases between. This CDR3 contains 15 residues.

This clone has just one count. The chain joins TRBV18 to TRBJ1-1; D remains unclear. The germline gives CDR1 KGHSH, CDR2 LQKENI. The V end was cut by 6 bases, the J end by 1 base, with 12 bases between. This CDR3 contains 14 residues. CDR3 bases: TGTGCCAGCTCGGAGATGGGAGGGAACACTGAAGCTTTCTTT. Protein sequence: CASSEMGGNTEAFF.

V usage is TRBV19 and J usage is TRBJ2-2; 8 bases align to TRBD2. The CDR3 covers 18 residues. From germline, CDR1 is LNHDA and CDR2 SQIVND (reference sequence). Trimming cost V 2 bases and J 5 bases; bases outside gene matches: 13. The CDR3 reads CASSIRLAGLAGTGELFF. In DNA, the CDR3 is TGTGCCAGTAGTATAAGGCTAGCGGGTCTGGCTGGGACCGGGGAGCTGTTTTTT.

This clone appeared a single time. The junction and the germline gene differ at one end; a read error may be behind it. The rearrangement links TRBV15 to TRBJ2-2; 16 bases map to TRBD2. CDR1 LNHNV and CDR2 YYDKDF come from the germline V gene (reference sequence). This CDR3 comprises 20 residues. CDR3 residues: CATAQKGTSGRALFTGKLFF. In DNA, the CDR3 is TGTGCCACCGCTCAAAAAGGGACTAGCGGGAGGGCCCTGTTCACCGGGAAGCTGTTTTTT.

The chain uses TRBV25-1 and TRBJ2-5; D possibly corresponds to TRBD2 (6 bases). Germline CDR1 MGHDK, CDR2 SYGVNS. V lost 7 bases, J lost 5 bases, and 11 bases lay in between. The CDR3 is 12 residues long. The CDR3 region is CASTPGGETQYF. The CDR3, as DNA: TGTGCCAGCACCCCTGGGGGGGAGACCCAGTACTTC.

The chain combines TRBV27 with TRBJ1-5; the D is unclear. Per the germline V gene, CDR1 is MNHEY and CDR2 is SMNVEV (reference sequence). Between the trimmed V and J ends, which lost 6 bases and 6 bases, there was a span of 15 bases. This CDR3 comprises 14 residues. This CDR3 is CASRPRDSAQPQHF. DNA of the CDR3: TGTGCCAGCAGACCCCGGGATTCCGCTCAGCCCCAGCATTTT.

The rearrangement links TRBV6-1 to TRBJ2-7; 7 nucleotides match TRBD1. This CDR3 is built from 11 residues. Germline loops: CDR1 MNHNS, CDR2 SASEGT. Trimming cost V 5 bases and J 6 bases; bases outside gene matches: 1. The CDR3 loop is CASSRTGEQYF. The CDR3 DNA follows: TGTGCCAGCAGTAGGACAGGCGAGCAGTACTTC.

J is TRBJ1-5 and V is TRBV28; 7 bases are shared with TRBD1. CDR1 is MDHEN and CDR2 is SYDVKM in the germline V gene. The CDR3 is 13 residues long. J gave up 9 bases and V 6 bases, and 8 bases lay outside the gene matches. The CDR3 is CASSRQGYWPQHF. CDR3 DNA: TGTGCCAGCAGCCGACAGGGATATTGGCCCCAGCATTTT.

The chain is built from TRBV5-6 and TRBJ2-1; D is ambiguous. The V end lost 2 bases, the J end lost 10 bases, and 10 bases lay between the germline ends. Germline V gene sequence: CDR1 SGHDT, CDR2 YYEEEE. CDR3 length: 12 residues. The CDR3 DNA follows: TGTGCCAGCAGCTTCTCCCCCGGAGAGCAGTTCTTC. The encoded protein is CASSFSPGEQFF.

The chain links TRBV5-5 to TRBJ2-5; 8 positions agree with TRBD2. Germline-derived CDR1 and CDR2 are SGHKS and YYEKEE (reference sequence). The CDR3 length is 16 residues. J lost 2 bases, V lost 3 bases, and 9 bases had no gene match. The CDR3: CASSSGLGLKQETQYF. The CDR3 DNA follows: TGTGCCAGCAGCTCGGGACTAGGGCTGAAACAAGAGACCCAGTACTTC.

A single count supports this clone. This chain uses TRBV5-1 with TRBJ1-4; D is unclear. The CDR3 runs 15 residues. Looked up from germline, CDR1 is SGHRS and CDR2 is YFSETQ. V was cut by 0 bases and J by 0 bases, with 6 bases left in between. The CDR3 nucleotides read TGCGCCAGCAGCTTGGAGCGAACAACTAATGAAAAACTGTTTTTT. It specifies CASSLERTTNEKLFF.